This TCR beta chain appears in the sequencing data of a study of glioma-infiltrating T cells. As for the study in general: Blood libraries targeted about 4- to 11-fold coverage of some 980,000 T cells.

This clonotype occurred many times. Its antigen is still unknown. V was clipped by 4 bases and J by 7 bases; unmatched bases: 3. Germline V gives CDR1 MNHEY, CDR2 SVGEGT. CDR3 size: 13 residues. Study results and limitations: Above-expected tissue-blood divergence occurred in all gliomas, most in low-grade ones. Shared blood CDR3 signature motifs marked patients with low tissue-blood divergence.

TCR alpha and beta CDR3 regions were amplified from RNA using iRepertoire nested multiplex PCR. One-step reverse transcription and amplification started from about 100-400 ng of tissue mRNA or PBMC total RNA. TCRdb itself ran the multiplex PCR reads through MiXCR, one entry per CDR3 protein. The data contain a few hundred thousand distinct CDR3 sequences, 41% of them seen just once; the ten biggest clones take up around 11%. This chain uses TRBV6-2 or TRBV6-3 with TRBJ2-1, with 8 positions matching TRBD2. The receptor's source is a human donor with low-grade glioma or glioblastoma, undergoing nonglioma brain surgery, or in good health (not recorded which). Specimen: glioma tissue, nonneoplastic brain tissue, or PBMCs (not recorded which). The CDR3 protein is CASSWTSWNEQFF. In DNA form, the CDR3 reads TGTGCCAGCAGTTGGACTAGCTGGAATGAGCAGTTCTTC.